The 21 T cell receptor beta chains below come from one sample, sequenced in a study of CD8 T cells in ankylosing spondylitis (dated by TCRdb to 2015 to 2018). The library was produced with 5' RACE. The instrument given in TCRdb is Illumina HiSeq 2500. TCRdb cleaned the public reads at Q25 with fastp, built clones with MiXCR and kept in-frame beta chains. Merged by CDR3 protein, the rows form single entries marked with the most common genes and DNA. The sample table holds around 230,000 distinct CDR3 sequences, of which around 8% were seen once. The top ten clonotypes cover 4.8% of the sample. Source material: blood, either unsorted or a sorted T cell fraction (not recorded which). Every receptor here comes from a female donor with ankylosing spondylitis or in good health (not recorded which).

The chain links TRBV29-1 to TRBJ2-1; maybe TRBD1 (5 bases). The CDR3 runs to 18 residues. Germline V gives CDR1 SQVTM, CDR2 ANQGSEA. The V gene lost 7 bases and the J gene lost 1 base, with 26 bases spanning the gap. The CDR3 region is CSAEDEDNRVISYNEQFF. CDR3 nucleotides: TGCAGCGCCGAGGATGAGGACAATCGAGTTATTTCCTACAATGAGCAGTTCTTC.

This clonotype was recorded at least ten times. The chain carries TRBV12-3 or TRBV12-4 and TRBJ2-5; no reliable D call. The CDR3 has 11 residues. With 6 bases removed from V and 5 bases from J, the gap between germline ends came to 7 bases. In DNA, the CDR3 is TGTGCCAGCAGCTCTGGGGAGACCCAGTACTTC. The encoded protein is CASSSGETQYF.

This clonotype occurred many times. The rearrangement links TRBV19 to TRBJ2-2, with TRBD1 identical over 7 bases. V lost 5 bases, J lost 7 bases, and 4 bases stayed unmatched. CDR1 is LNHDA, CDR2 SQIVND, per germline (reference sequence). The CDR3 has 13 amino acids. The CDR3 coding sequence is TGTGCCAGTAGTCCCGACAGGGACGGGGAGCTGTTTTTT. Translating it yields CASSPDRDGELFF.

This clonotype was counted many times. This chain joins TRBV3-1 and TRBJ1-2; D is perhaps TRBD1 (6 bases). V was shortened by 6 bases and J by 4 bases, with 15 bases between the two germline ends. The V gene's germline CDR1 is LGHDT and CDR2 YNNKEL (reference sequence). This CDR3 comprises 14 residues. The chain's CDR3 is CASRRGGTSYGYTF. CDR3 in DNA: TGTGCCAGCAGAAGAGGGGGGACTAGCTATGGCTACACCTTC.

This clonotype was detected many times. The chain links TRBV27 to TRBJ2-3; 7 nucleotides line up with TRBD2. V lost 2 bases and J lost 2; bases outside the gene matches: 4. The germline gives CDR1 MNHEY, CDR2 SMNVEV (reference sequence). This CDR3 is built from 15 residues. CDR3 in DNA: TGTGCCAGCAGTTTACGGGGGAGGGTCACAGATACGCAGTATTTT. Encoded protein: CASSLRGRVTDTQYF.

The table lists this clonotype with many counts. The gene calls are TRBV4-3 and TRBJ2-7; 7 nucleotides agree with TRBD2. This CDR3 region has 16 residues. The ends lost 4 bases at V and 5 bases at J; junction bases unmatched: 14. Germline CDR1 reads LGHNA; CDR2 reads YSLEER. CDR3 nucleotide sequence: TGCGCCAGCAGCCTCAGAGGGCGCGGGAGTGGGGACGAGCAGTACTTC. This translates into CASSLRGRGSGDEQYF.

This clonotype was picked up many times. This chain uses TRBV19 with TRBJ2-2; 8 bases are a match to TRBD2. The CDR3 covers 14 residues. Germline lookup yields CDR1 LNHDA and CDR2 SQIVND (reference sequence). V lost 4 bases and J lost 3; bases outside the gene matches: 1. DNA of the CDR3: TGTGCCAGTAGTACGACTAGCGACACCGGGGAGCTGTTTTTT. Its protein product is CASSTTSDTGELFF.

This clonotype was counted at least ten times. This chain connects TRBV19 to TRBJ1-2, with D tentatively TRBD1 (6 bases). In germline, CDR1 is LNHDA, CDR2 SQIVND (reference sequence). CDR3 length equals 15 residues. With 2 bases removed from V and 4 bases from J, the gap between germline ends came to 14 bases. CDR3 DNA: TGTGCCAGTAGTATAAAACAGGGCAACTCCTATGGCTACACCTTC. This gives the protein CASSIKQGNSYGYTF.

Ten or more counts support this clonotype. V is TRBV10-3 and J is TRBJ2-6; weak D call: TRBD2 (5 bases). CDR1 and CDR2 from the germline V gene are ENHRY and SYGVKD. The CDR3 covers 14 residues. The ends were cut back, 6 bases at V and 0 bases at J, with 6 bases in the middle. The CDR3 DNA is TGTGCCATCAGCGGGAACTCTGGGGCCAACGTCCTGACTTTC. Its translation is CAISGNSGANVLTF.

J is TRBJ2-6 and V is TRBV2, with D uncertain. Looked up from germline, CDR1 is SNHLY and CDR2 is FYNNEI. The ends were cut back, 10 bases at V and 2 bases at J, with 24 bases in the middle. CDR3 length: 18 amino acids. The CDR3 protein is CAICLLADWTPGANVLTF. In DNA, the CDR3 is TGTGCCATCTGTTTATTGGCAGATTGGACCCCTGGGGCCAACGTCCTGACTTTC.

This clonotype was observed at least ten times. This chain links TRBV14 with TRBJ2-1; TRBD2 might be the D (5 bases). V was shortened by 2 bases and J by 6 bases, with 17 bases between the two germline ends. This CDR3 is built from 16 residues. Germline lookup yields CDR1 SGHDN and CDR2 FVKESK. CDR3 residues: CASSQLSGNPSNEQFF. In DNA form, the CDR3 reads TGTGCCAGCAGCCAACTATCGGGGAACCCCTCCAATGAGCAGTTCTTC. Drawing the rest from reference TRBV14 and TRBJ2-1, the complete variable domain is EAGVTQFPSHSVIEKGQTVTLRCDPISGHDNLYWYRRVMGKEIKFLLHFVKESKQDESGMPNNRFLAERTGGTYSTLKVQPAELEDSGVYFCASSQLSGNPSNEQFFGPGTRLTVL.

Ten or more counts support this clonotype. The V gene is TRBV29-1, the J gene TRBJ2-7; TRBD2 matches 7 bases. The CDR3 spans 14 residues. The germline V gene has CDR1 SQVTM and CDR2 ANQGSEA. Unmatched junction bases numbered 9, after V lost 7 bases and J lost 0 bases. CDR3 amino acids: CSAILASVSYEQYF. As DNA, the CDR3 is TGCAGCGCCATACTAGCGTCCGTCTCCTACGAGCAGTACTTC.

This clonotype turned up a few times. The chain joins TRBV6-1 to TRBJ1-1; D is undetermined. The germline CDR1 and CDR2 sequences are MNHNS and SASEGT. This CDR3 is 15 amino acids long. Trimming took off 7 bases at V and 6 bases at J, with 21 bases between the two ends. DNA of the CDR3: TGTGCCAGCACCTACCTCGGCGGCTCGGACGCTGAAGCTTTCTTT. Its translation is CASTYLGGSDAEAFF.

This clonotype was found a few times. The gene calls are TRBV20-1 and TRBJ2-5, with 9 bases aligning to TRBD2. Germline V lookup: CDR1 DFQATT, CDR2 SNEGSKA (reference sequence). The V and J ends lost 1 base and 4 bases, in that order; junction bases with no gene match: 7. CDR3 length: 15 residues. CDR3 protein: CSARAQREVVETQYF. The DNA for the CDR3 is TGCAGTGCTAGAGCTCAGCGGGAGGTTGTAGAGACCCAGTACTTC.

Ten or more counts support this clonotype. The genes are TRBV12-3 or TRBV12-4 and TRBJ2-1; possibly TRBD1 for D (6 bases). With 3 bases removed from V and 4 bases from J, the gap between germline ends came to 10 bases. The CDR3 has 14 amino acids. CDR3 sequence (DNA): TGTGCCAGCAGTTTTGGGGGCTTATACAATGAGCAGTTCTTC. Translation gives CASSFGGLYNEQFF.

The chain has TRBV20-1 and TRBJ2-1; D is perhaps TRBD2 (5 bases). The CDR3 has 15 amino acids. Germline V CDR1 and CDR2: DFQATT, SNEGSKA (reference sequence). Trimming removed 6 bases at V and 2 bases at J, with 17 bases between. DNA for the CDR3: TGCAGTGCCCCTGGGAGCGGCCCTACCTACAATGAGCAGTTCTTC. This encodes CSAPGSGPTYNEQFF.

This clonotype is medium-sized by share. The CDR3 reads CTVGQDGETQYF. The CDR3, as DNA: TGCACCGTGGGACAGGACGGGGAGACCCAGTACTTC. The chain links TRBV29-1 to TRBJ2-5; the match to TRBD1 covers 8 bases. This CDR3 region has 12 residues. CDR1 is SQVTM and CDR2 is ANQGSEA in the germline V gene. The whole variable domain, remainder taken from reference TRBV29-1 and TRBJ2-5, is SAVISQKPSRDICQRGTSLTIQCQVDSQVTMMFWYRQQPGQSLTLIATANQGSEATYESGFVIDKFPISRPNLTFSTLTVSNMSPEDSSIYLCTVGQDGETQYFGPGTRLLVL.

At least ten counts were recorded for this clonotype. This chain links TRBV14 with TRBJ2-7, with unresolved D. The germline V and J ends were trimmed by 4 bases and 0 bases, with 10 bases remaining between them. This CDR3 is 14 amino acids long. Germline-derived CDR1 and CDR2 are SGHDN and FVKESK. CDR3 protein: CASSRRFSSYEQYF. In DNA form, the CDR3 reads TGTGCCAGCAGCCGCCGGTTTTCCTCCTACGAGCAGTACTTC.

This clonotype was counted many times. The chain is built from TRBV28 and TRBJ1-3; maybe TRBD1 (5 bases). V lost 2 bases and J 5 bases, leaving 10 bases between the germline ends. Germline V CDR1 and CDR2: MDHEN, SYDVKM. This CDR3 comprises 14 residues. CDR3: CASSLMEGRNTIYF. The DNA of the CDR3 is TGTGCCAGCAGTTTAATGGAGGGGCGAAACACCATATATTTT.

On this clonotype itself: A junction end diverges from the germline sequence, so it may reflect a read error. CDR3 amino acids: CASRDRSTDTQYF. The CDR3 nucleotides read TGTGCCAGCAGGGACAGGAGCACGGATACGCAGTATTTT. The chain employs TRBV2 and TRBJ2-3; 7 bases align to TRBD1. The CDR3 covers 13 residues. The germline V gene has CDR1 SNHLY and CDR2 FYNNEI.

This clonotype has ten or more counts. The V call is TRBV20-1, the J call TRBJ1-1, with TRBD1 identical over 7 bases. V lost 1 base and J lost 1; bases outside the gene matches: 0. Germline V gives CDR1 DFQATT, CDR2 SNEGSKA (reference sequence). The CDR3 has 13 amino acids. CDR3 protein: CSARAGGNTEAFF. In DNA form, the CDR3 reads TGCAGTGCTAGAGCAGGGGGGAACACTGAAGCTTTCTTT.